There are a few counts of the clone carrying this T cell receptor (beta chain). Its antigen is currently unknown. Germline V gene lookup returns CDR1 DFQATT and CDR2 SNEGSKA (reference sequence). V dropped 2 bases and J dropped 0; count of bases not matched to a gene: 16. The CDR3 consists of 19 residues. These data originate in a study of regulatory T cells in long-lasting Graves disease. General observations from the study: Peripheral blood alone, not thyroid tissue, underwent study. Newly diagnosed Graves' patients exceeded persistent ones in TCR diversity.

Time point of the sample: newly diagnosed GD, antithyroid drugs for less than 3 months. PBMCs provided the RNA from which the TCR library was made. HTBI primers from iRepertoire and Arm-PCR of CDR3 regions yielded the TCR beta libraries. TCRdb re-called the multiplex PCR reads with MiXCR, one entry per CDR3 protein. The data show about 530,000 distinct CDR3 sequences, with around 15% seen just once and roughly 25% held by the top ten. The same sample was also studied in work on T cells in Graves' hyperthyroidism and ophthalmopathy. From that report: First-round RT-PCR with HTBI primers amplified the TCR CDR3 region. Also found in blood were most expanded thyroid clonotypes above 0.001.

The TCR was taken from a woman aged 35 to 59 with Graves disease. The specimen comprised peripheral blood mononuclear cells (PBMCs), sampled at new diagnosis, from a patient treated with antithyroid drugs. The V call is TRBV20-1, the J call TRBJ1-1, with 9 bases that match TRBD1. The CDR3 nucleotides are TGCAGTGCTAGATTTGCCACAGGGGGCCCGGAGGTTATGAACACTGAAGCTTTCTTT. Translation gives CSARFATGGPEVMNTEAFF.